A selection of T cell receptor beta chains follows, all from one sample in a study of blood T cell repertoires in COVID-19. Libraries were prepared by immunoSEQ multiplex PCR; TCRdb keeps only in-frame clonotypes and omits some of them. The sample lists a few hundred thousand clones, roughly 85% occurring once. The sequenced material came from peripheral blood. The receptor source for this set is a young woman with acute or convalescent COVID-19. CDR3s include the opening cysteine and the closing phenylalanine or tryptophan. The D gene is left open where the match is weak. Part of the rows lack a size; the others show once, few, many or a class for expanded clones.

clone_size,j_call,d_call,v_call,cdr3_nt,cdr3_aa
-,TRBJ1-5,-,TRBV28,TGTGCCAGCAGTTTCCGGGGAGAACAGCCCCAGCATTTT,CASSFRGEQPQHF
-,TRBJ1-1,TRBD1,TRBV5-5,TGTGCCAGCAGCTTGGCCGGGGACAGGGCTTATATGAACACTGAAGCTTTCTTT,CASSLAGDRAYMNTEAFF
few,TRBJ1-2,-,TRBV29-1,TGCAGCGTTTGGGACTATTCCGGATATGGCTACACCTTC,CSVWDYSGYGYTF
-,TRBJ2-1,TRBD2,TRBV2,TGTGCCAGCACCGAGCCGTGGCTAGCGGGAGGGAATGAGCAGTTCTTC,CASTEPWLAGGNEQFF
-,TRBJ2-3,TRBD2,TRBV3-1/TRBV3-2,TGTGCCAGCAGTACAACTAGCGGGAGGGCCCGAGGTACAGATACGCAGTATTTT,CASSTTSGRARGTDTQYF
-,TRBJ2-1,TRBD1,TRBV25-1,TGTGCCAGCCGGGGACAGGGGAATGAGCAGTTCTTC,CASRGQGNEQFF
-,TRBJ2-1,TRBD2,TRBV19,TGTGCCAGTAGGCGCAGGCCCTCGCGGACGGGAGGGGATGAGCAGTTCTTC,CASRRRPSRTGGDEQFF
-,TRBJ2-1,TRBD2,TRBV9,TGTGCCAGCAGCGCCGGACTAGCGGGGGGGCTTGGTGAGCAGTTCTTC,CASSAGLAGGLGEQFF
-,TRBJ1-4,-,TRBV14,TGTGCCAGCAGCCAACCGGTGAGGCAGGGAGGGGAAAAACTGTTTTTT,CASSQPVRQGGEKLFF
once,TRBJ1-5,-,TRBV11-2,TGTGCCAGCACCCAGGTAATGACGGATTTTAGCAATCAGCCCCAGCATTTT,CASTQVMTDFSNQPQHF
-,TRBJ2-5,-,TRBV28,TGTGCCAGCAGCCCGAGGTCAGTCTACGAGACCCAGTACTTC,CASSPRSVYETQYF
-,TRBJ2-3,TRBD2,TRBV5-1,TGCGCCAGCAGCCCGTTAGCGGGGGGTAACACAGATACGCAGTATTTT,CASSPLAGGNTDTQYF
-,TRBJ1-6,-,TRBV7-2,TGTGCCAGCAGCTTAAATTGGGCTTGGGATTCACCCCTCCACTTT,CASSLNWAWDSPLHF
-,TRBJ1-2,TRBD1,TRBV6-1,TGTGCCAGCAGTGAAGAGACAGGGGTCCGTGGCTACACCTTC,CASSEETGVRGYTF
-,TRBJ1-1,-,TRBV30,TGTGCCTGGGTTTCGGGCCTCGGGGGAGCTTTCTTT,CAWVSGLGGAFF
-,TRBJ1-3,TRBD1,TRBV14,TGTGCCAGCAGCCAAGATCAAGGACAGGGATGGGAAAACACCATATATTTT,CASSQDQGQGWENTIYF
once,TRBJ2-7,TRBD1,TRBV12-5,TGTGCTAGTGGTCCACTCCCGGTAGACAGGGTATCATCCTACGAGCAGTACTTC,CASGPLPVDRVSSYEQYF
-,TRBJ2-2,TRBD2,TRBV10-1,TGCGCCACCAGACTAGCGGAAAACACCGGGGAGCTGTTTTTT,CATRLAENTGELFF
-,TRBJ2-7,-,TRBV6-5,TGTGCCAGCCTCAGGGGCCCCTCCTACGAGCAGTACTTC,CASLRGPSYEQYF
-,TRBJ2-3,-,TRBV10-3,TGTGCCATCAGTGAGATGGCGGGCCGTTCTAGCACAGATACGCAGTATTTT,CAISEMAGRSSTDTQYF
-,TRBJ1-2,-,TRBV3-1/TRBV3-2,TGTGCCAGCAGCCACCTCACGACAGGACAGTACACCTTC,CASSHLTTGQYTF
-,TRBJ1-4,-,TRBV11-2,TGTGCCAGCACCTTACTTCGGGGGGAAACAACTAATGAAAAACTGTTTTTT,CASTLLRGETTNEKLFF
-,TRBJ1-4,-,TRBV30,TGTGCCTGGAGTTCAGAAGTTACAGGTTCTATTAATGAAAAACTGTTTTTT,CAWSSEVTGSINEKLFF
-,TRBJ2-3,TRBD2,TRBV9,TGTGCCAGCAGCGTCCTAGCGGGGGGGAATCCCAGCACAGATACGCAGTATTTT,CASSVLAGGNPSTDTQYF
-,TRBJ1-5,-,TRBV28,TGTGCCAGCAGGACGGGGGGCTGGCAGCCCCAGCATTTT,CASRTGGWQPQHF
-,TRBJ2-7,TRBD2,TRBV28,TGTGCCAGCAGCACAGAAGGACTAGCGGACACCTACGAGCAGTACTTC,CASSTEGLADTYEQYF
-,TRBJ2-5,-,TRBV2,TGTGCCAGCAGTCCCAGCGGCGGGGAGACCCAGTACTTC,CASSPSGGETQYF
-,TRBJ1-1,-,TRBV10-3,TGTGCCATCAGTGAGTTAGGGGGAGAAGCTTTCTTT,CAISELGGEAFF
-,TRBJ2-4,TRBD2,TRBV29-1,TGCAGCGCTAATGGCGGGGAGGGAGCCAAAAACATTCAGTACTTC,CSANGGEGAKNIQYF
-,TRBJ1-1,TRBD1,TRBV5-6,TGTGCCAGCAGCTTCCGGACAGGGGGGATCAAAGGTACTGAAGCTTTCTTT,CASSFRTGGIKGTEAFF
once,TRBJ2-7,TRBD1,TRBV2,TGTGCCAGCAGATTGGACAGGGGGATATATTACGAGCAGTACTTC,CASRLDRGIYYEQYF
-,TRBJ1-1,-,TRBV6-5,TGTGCCAGCAGTTACGTGCAGGGTACTGAAGCTTTCTTT,CASSYVQGTEAFF
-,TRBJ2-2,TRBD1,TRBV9,TGTGCCAGCAAACAGGGGACATCTAACACCGGGGAGCTGTTTTTT,CASKQGTSNTGELFF
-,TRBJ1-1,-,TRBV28,TGTGCCAGCACCGTTATGGGGAGAGGAGCTGAAGCTTTCTTT,CASTVMGRGAEAFF
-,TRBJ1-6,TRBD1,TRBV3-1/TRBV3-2,TGTGCCAGCAGCCATAAATCCCGACAGGGGAAATCACCCCTCCACTTT,CASSHKSRQGKSPLHF
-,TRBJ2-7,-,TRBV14,TGTGCCAGCAGCCAAGATCCTCCGGGAACCACCTACGAGCAGTACTTC,CASSQDPPGTTYEQYF
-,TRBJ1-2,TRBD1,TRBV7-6,TGTGCCAGCAGCTCCCCCGGGACAGGGGCCTATGGCTACACCTTC,CASSSPGTGAYGYTF
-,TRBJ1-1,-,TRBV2,TGTGCCAGCAGTGGTGAAGTCGGGGGAGCTTTCTTT,CASSGEVGGAFF
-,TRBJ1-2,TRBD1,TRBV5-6,TGTGCCAGCAGCCCCCAGGGGGCGGGTGGCTACACCTTC,CASSPQGAGGYTF
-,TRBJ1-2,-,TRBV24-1,TGTGCCACCAGTGATTTCAGGAACTATGGCTACACCTTC,CATSDFRNYGYTF
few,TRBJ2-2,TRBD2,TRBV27,TGTGCCAGCAGTTTAATCTCGGCGGGGGGGGACACCGGGGAGCTGTTTTTT,CASSLISAGGDTGELFF
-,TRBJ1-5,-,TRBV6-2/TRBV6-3,TGTGCCAGCAGTTACGAGGCAACCTGGCAGCCCCAGCATTTT,CASSYEATWQPQHF
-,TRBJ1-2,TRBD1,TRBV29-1,TGCAGCGCAACGACGAAGGGGGCTTCTAACTATGGCTACACCTTC,CSATTKGASNYGYTF
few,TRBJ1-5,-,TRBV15,TGTGCCACCAGCAGAGCGGGGTATAGCAATCAGCCCCAGCATTTT,CATSRAGYSNQPQHF
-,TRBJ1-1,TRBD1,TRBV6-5,TGTGCCAGCAGAGGCTCAGGGGGCACTGAAGCTTTCTTT,CASRGSGGTEAFF
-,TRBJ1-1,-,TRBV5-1,TGCGCCAGCAGCTTGGTCGGGGAAAGAGGGGCTTTCTTT,CASSLVGERGAFF
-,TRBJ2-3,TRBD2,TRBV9,TGTGCCAGCAGCCCCAGCGGGCGGGGGGGCACAGATACGCAGTATTTT,CASSPSGRGGTDTQYF
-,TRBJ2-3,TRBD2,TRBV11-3,TGTGCCAGCAGACGCTCGACTAGCGAGGCAGATACGCAGTATTTT,CASRRSTSEADTQYF
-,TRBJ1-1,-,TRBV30,TGTGCCTGGAGTCTGGGGCAGATGAACACTGAAGCTTTCTTT,CAWSLGQMNTEAFF
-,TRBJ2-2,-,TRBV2,TGTGCCAGCAGTGTCGGCAGGGGCTTAGGGGAGCTGTTTTTT,CASSVGRGLGELFF
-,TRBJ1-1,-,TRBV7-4,TGTGCCAGCAGATACGGGACTGAAGCTTTCTTT,CASRYGTEAFF
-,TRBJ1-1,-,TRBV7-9,TGTGCCAGCAGCTTCTTAGGGGTGATTGAAGCTTTCTTT,CASSFLGVIEAFF
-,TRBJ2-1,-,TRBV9,TGTGCCAGCAGCGTATCTCGGGGGAATGAGCAGTTCTTC,CASSVSRGNEQFF
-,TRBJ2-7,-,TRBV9,TGTGCCAGCAGCCCGAGGGTCTCCTACGAGCAGTACTTC,CASSPRVSYEQYF
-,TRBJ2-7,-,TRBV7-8,TGTGCCAGCAGCTTAGTCGGGGACAACTACGAGCAGTACTTC,CASSLVGDNYEQYF
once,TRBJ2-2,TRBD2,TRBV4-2,TGTGCCAGCAGCCAAATATACAGCGGGAGTTTAGGAACCGGGGAGCTGTTTTTT,CASSQIYSGSLGTGELFF
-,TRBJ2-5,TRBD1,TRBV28,TGTGCCAGCAGTTCGGGACAGGGGGCCCAGGAGACCCAGTACTTC,CASSSGQGAQETQYF